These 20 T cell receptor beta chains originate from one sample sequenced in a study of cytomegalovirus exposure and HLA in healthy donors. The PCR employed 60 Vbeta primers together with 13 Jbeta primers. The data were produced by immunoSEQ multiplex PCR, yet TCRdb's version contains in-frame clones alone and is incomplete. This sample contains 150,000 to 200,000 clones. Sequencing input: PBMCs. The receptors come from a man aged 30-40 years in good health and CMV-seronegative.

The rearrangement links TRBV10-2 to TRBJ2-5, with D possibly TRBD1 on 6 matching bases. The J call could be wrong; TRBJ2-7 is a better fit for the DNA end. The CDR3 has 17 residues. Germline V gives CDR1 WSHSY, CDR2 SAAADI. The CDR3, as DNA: TGCGCCAGCAGTGAGTCCGGACAGTACCTTACCCGGGACGAGCAGTACTTC. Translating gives CASSESGQYLTRDEQYF.

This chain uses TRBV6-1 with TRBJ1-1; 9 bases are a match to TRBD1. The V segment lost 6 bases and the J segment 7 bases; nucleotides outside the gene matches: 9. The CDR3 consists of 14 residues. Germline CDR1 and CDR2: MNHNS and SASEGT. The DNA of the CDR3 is TGTGCCAGCAGGCTACAGGGGGCGGTAGGTGAAGCTTTCTTT. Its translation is CASRLQGAVGEAFF.

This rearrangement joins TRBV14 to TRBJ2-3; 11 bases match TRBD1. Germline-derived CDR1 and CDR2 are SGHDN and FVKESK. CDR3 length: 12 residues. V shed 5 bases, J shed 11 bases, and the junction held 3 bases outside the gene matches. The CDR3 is CASSWDRGEQYF. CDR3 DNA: TGTGCCAGCAGCTGGGACAGGGGGGAGCAGTATTTT.

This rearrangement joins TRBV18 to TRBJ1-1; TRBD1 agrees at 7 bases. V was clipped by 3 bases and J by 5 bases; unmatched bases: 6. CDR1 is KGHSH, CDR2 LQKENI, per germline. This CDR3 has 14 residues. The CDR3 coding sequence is TGTGCCAGCTCACCTCAAACAGGGGAAACTGAAGCTTTCTTT. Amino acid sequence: CASSPQTGETEAFF.

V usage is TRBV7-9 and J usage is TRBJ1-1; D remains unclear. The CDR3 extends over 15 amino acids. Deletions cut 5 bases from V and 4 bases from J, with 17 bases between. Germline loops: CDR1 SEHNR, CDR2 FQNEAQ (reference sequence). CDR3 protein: CASSPGGQRSTEAFF. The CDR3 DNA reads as TGTGCCAGCAGCCCCGGCGGGCAGAGATCCACTGAAGCTTTCTTT.

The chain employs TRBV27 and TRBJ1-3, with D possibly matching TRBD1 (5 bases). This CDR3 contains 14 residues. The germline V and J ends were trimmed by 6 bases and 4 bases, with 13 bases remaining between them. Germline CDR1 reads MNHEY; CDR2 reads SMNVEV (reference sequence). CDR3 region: CASSDSGRGNTIYF. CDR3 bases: TGTGCCAGCAGCGACTCAGGGCGCGGAAACACCATATATTTT.

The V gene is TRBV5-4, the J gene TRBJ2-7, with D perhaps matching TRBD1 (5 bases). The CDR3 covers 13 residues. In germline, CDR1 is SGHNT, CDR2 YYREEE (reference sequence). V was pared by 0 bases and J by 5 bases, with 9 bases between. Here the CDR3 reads CASSLDRNNEQYF. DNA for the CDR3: TGTGCCAGCAGCTTGGACAGGAACAACGAGCAGTACTTC.

In nucleotides, the CDR3 is TGCGCCAGCAGCCCATGGACAGGAGGAGGCTACACCTTC. Translated, it gives CASSPWTGGGYTF. The V call is TRBV5-1, the J call TRBJ1-2, with TRBD1 identical over 7 bases. CDR1 is SGHRS and CDR2 is YFSETQ in the germline V gene. The trim removed 4 bases at V and 8 bases at J, leaving 8 bases unmatched. The CDR3 length is 13 residues.

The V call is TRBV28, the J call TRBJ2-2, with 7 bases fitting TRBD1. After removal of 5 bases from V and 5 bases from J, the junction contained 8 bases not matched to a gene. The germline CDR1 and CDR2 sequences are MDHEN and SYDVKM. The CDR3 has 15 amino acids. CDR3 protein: CASSPTDRPTGELFF. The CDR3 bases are TGTGCCAGCAGTCCTACGGACAGGCCAACCGGGGAGCTGTTTTTT.

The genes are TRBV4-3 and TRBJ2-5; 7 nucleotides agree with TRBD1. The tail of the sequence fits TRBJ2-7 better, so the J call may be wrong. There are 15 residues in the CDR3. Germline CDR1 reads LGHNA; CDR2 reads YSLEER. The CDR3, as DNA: TGCGCCAGCAGCCAGGGGACAGAACCCTCCTACGAGCAGTACTTC. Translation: CASSQGTEPSYEQYF.

CDR3 amino acids: CASSPEIGRGRDTEAFF. For the CDR3, the DNA is TGTGCCAGCAGCCCAGAGATAGGTAGGGGGCGCGACACTGAAGCTTTCTTT. The chain couples TRBV7-9 to TRBJ1-1; 7 bases are a match to TRBD1. V trimming: 5 bases; J trimming: 3 bases; junction bases outside the gene matches: 15. CDR1 is SEHNR and CDR2 is FQNEAQ in the germline V gene (reference sequence). The CDR3 totals 17 residues.

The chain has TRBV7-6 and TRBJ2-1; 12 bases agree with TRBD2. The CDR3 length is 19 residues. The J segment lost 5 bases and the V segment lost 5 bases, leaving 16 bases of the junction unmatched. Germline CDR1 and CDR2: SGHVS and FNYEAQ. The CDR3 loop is CASSPPKWLAGGPNNEQFF. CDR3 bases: TGTGCCAGCAGCCCCCCCAAATGGCTAGCGGGAGGGCCGAACAATGAGCAGTTCTTC.

The CDR3 nucleotides are TGTGCCAGCAGCCCGGAGGGGCCCGGGACCTACGAGCAGTACTTC. Protein: CASSPEGPGTYEQYF. The chain employs TRBV7-2 and TRBJ2-7; perhaps TRBD2 as D (6 bases). Trimming left V 5 bases short and J 2 bases short, with 16 bases between. Germline CDR1 SGHTA, CDR2 FQGNSA. The CDR3 has 15 amino acids.

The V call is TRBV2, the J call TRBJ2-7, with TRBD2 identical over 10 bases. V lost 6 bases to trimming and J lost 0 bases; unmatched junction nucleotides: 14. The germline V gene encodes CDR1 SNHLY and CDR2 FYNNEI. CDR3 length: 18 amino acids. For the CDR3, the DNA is TGTGCCAGCAGCCTCCAACGGACTAGCGGAACTAGCTCCTACGAGCAGTACTTC. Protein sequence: CASSLQRTSGTSSYEQYF.

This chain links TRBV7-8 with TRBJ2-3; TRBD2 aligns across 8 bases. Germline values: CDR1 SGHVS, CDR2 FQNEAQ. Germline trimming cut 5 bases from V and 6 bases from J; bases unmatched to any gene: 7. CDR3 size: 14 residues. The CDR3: CASSTSGWGDTQYF. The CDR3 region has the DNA TGTGCCAGCAGCACTAGCGGCTGGGGCGATACGCAGTATTTT. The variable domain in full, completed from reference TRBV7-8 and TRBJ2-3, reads GAGVSQSPRYKVAKRGQDVALRCDPISGHVSLFWYQQALGQGPEFLTYFQNEAQLDKSGLPSDRFFAERPEGSVSTLKIQRTQQEDSAVYLCASSTSGWGDTQYFGPGTRLTVL.

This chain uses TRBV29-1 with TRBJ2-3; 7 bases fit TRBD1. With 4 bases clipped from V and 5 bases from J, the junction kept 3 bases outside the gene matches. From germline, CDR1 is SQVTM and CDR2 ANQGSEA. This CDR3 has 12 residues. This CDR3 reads CSVGQGVDTQYF. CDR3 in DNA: TGCAGCGTTGGGCAGGGGGTAGATACGCAGTATTTT.

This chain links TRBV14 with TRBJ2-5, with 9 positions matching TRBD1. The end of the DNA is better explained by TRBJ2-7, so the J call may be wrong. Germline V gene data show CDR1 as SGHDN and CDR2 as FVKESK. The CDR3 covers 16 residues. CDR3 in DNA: TGTGCCAGCAGCCGACGCGGGACAGGGCCCTCCTACGAGCAGTACTTC. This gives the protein CASSRRGTGPSYEQYF.

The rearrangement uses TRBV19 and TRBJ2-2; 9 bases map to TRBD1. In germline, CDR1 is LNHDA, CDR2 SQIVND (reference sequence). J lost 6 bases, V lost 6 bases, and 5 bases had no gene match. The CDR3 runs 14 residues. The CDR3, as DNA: TGTGCCAGTAGCCGACAGGGGGGGTCCGGGGAGCTGTTTTTT. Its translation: CASSRQGGSGELFF. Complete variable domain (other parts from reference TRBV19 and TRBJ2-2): DGGITQSPKYLFRKEGQNVTLSCEQNLNHDAMYWYRQDPGQGLRLIYYSQIVNDFQKGDIAEGYSVSREKKESFPLTVTSAQKNPTAFYLCASSRQGGSGELFFGEGSRLTVL.

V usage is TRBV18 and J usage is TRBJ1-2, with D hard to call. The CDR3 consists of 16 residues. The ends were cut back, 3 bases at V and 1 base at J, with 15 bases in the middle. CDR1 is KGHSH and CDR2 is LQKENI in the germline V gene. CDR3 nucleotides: TGTGCCAGCTCACCTAGGAGGGTGAGAGATAACTATGGCTACACCTTC. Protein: CASSPRRVRDNYGYTF. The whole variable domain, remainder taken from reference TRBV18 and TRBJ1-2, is NAGVMQNPRHLVRRRGQEARLRCSPMKGHSHVYWYRQLPEEGLKFMVYLQKENIIDESGMPKERFSAEFPKEGPSILRIQQVVRGDSAAYFCASSPRRVRDNYGYTFGSGTRLTVV.

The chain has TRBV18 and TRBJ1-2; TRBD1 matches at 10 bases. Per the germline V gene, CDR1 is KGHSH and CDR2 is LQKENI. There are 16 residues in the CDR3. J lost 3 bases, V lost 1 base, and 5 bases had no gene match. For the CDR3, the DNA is TGTGCCAGCTCACCACTCGGGACAGGGGCCGACTATGGCTACACCTTC. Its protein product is CASSPLGTGADYGYTF.